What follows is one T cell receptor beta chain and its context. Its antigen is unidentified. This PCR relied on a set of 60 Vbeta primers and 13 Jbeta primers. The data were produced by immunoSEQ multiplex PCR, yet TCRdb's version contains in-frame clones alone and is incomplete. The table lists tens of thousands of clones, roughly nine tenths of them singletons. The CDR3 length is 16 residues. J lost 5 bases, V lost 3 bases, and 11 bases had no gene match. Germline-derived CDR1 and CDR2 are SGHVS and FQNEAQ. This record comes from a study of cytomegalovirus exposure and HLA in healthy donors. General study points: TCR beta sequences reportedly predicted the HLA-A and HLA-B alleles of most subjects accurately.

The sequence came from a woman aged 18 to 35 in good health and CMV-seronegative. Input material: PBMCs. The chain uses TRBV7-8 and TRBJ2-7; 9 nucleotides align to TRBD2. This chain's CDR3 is CASSLPAAGGVHEQYF. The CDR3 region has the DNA TGTGCCAGCAGCTTGCCCGCAGCGGGAGGAGTCCACGAGCAGTACTTC.